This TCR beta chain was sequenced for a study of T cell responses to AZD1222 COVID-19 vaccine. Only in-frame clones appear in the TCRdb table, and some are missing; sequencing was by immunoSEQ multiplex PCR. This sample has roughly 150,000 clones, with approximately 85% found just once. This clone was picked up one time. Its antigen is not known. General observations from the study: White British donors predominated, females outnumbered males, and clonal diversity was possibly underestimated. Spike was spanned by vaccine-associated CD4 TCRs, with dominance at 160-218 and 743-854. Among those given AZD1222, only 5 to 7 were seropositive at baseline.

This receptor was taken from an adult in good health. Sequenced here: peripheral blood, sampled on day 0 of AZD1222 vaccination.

The CDR3 nucleotides are TGTGCCACCAGCCCGGGACACTATAACACAGATACGCAGTATTTT. This gives the protein CATSPGHYNTDTQYF. The rearrangement links TRBV24-1 to TRBJ2-3; tentative D call: TRBD1 (6 bases). In germline, CDR1 is KGHDR, CDR2 SFDVKD. The CDR3 extends over 15 amino acids. Trimming took 7 bases from V and 2 from J, leaving 15 bases between them.